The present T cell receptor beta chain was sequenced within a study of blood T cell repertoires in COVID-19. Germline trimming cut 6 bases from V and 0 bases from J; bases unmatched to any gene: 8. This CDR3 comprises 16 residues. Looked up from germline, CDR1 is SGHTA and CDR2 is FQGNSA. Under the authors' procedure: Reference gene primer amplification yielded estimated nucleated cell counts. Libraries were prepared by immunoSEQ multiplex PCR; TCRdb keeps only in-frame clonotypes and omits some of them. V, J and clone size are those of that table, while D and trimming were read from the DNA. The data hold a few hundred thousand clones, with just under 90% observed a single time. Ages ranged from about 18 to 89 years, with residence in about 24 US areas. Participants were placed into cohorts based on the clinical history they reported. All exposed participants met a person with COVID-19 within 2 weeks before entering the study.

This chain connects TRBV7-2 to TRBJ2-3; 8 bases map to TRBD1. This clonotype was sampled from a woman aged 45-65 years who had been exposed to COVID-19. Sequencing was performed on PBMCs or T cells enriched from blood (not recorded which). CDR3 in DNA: TGTGCCAGCAGTAAACGGGACAGGATAAGCACAGATACGCAGTATTTT. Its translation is CASSKRDRISTDTQYF.